This TCR beta chain was recorded in a study of HIV-infected children after antiretroviral therapy interruption. Looking at the study overall: Four children interrupted treatment; four stayed on continuous treatment. Most children had recorded EBV and CMV exposure. Study conclusions and caveats: After treatment interruption started, naive CD4+ CDR3 overlap across time points dropped.

Treatment described: PENTA 11 planned treatment interruption arm or continuous ART arm. Unique molecular identifiers were included in an RNA-based 3' RACE TCR library. TCRdb reprocessed the 3' RACE reads with MiXCR, giving one entry per CDR3 protein. The sample yields approximately 4,000 distinct CDR3 sequences, about 5% seen once. This CDR3 spans 15 amino acids. Per the germline V gene, CDR1 is LGHNA and CDR2 is YNFKEQ. V shed 4 bases, J shed 5 bases, and the junction held 7 bases outside the gene matches. This clonotype was counted ten times or more. The antigen is unknown. This TCR came from a pool of human donors with HIV. This chain connects TRBV4-2 to TRBJ2-3, with 9 nucleotides matching TRBD2. Sequenced material: CD45RO+ CD8+ T cells from PBMCs, pooled from several time points, taken from a donor given antiretroviral therapy, either interrupted or continuous. The sample's subset: memory CD8+ CD45RO+ CD45RA- T cells. The CDR3 sequence: CASSPRGGRGDTQYF. The CDR3 region has the DNA TGTGCCAGCAGCCCGCGGGGGGGCCGTGGAGATACGCAGTATTTT.